A single sample is the source of the 32 T cell receptor beta chains below, sequenced in a study of CD8 T cells in Susac syndrome. Reverse transcription used about 0.45 to 1 ug RNA and random hexamers. One entry per CDR3 protein results from TCRdb running MiXCR on the immunoSEQ multiplex PCR reads. This table has approximately 140,000 distinct CDR3 sequences, roughly 94% appearing once. What was sequenced was CD8+ T cells from PBMCs. These receptors all come from a human donor in good health.

The rearrangement joins TRBV29-1 to TRBJ1-1; D may be TRBD1 (6 bases). CDR3 length: 17 residues. Trimming left V 0 bases short and J 3 bases short, with 20 bases between. Germline-derived CDR1 and CDR2 are SQVTM and ANQGSEA. This CDR3 is CSVEEKARAGVDTEAFF. The CDR3 DNA follows: TGCAGCGTTGAAGAGAAGGCTAGGGCAGGGGTGGACACTGAAGCTTTCTTT.

V and J are TRBV15 and TRBJ1-4; unclear D gene. CDR1 is LNHNV and CDR2 is YYDKDF in the germline V gene (reference sequence). The CDR3 is made up of 13 amino acids. Trimming stripped 6 bases from V and 5 bases from J, with 10 bases between. CDR3 nucleotide sequence: TGTGCCACCAGGAGTCTTCCGAATGAAAAACTGTTTTTT. This gives the protein CATRSLPNEKLFF.

The V gene is TRBV20-1, the J gene TRBJ2-7; D not resolved. Trimming stripped 0 bases from V and 0 bases from J, with 9 bases between. CDR1 and CDR2 (germline): DFQATT, SNEGSKA (reference sequence). The CDR3 totals 14 residues. CDR3 in amino acids: CSARDFGSSYEQYF. CDR3 bases: TGCAGTGCTAGAGATTTTGGAAGCTCCTACGAGCAGTACTTC.

The chain has TRBV12-3 or TRBV12-4 and TRBJ2-5, with D possibly matching TRBD1 (5 bases). The CDR3 is made up of 14 amino acids. V lost 6 bases, J lost 0 bases, and 11 bases lay in between. CDR3 loop: CASSPPGYQETQYF. The CDR3 coding sequence is TGTGCCAGCAGCCCCCCAGGGTACCAAGAGACCCAGTACTTC.

This sequence joins TRBV4-2 and TRBJ2-5; D remains ambiguous. The V gene lost 1 base and the J gene lost 3 bases, with 6 bases spanning the gap. The CDR3 sequence is 13 residues long. The germline V gene has CDR1 LGHNA and CDR2 YNFKEQ. The CDR3 spells CASSQGGEETQYF. DNA of the CDR3: TGTGCCAGCAGCCAAGGGGGTGAAGAGACCCAGTACTTC.

The chain uses TRBV3-1 and TRBJ2-1; TRBD2 matches 13 bases. V was clipped by 4 bases and J by 7 bases; unmatched bases: 4. The CDR3 is made up of 15 amino acids. Per germline, CDR1 LGHDT and CDR2 YNNKEL (reference sequence). CDR3 in amino acids: CASSPKLAGGNEQFF. Written as DNA, the CDR3 is TGTGCCAGCAGCCCCAAACTAGCGGGAGGGAATGAGCAGTTCTTC.

This sequence joins TRBV9 and TRBJ2-3, with 10 bases lining up with TRBD2. The V gene's germline CDR1 is SGDLS and CDR2 YYNGEE. Trimming removed 2 bases from V and 2 bases from J; junction bases left unmatched: 5. This CDR3 comprises 16 residues. The DNA of the CDR3 is TGTGCCAGCAGCGTTGGACTAGCGGATTACACAGATACGCAGTATTTT. It encodes CASSVGLADYTDTQYF. The full variable domain, in which reference TRBV9 and TRBJ2-3 provide the parts outside the CDR3, is DSGVTQTPKHLITATGQRVTLRCSPRSGDLSVYWYQQSLDQGLQFLIQYYNGEERAKGNILERFSAQQFPDLHSELNLSSLELGDSALYFCASSVGLADYTDTQYFGPGTRLTVL.

The V call is TRBV25-1, the J call TRBJ2-7; 9 bases map to TRBD1. The CDR3 has 13 residues. With 9 bases clipped from V and 3 bases from J, the junction kept 6 bases outside the gene matches. Per the germline V gene, CDR1 is MGHDK and CDR2 is SYGVNS. For the CDR3, the DNA is TGTGCCAGTGCGGGACAGGGATTCTACGAGCAGTACTTC. Translated: CASAGQGFYEQYF.

The chain is built from TRBV9 and TRBJ2-5, with 11 bases fitting TRBD2. The CDR3 consists of 15 residues. CDR1 is SGDLS, CDR2 YYNGEE, per germline. With V trimmed by 4 bases and J by 7 bases, 9 bases remained unmatched. CDR3 residues: CASSPSLAGGTTQYF. In DNA, the CDR3 is TGTGCCAGCAGCCCTTCCCTAGCGGGGGGAACGACCCAGTACTTC.

The J gene is TRBJ2-7, the V gene TRBV27, with 9 bases fitting TRBD2. Unmatched junction bases numbered 2, after V lost 3 bases and J lost 2 bases. Germline loops: CDR1 MNHEY, CDR2 SMNVEV (reference sequence). The CDR3 sequence is 14 residues long. Here the CDR3 reads CASSFLAGTYEQYF. DNA of the CDR3: TGTGCCAGCAGTTTCCTAGCGGGAACCTACGAGCAGTACTTC.

V usage is TRBV12-3 or TRBV12-4 and J usage is TRBJ2-5; a weak D match, TRBD2 (5 bases). The CDR3 loop spans 16 amino acids. Trimming pared 5 bases from V and 5 bases from J, leaving 21 bases between. The CDR3 DNA is TGTGCCAGCAGTCCCAGAGGGCAGGAATGGAGGGAGACCCAGTACTTC. This gives the protein CASSPRGQEWRETQYF.

The V and J genes are TRBV29-1 and TRBJ2-1; D uncertain. In germline, CDR1 is SQVTM, CDR2 ANQGSEA. The CDR3 has 12 amino acids. V shed 5 bases and J shed 8 bases, with 13 bases lying between them. The CDR3 nucleotides read TGCAGCGTTAGTTTCGGGCCCGATGAGCAGTTCTTC. This codes for CSVSFGPDEQFF.

The J gene is TRBJ2-3, the V gene TRBV15, with 10 bases aligning to TRBD2. The CDR3 runs to 17 residues. V dropped 0 bases and J dropped 9; count of bases not matched to a gene: 12. Germline CDR1 and CDR2: LNHNV and YYDKDF (reference sequence). Here the CDR3 reads CATSRDIWASGSDTQYF. The CDR3 nucleotides read TGTGCCACCAGCAGAGATATTTGGGCTAGCGGGAGTGACACGCAGTATTTT.

V usage is TRBV12-5 and J usage is TRBJ2-5; D may be TRBD2 (5 bases). The CDR3 contains 13 residues. CDR1 is LGHNT and CDR2 is FRNRAP in the germline V gene. V was trimmed by 6 bases and J by 5 bases, leaving 13 bases between them. The CDR3 region is CASGLGGGETQYF. The CDR3 nucleotides are TGTGCTAGTGGCCTCGGAGGAGGCGAGACCCAGTACTTC.

This clonotype was seen only once. The gene calls are TRBV7-6 and TRBJ1-1; D gene unclear. The CDR3 length is 14 residues. Germline V gene lookup returns CDR1 SGHVS and CDR2 FNYEAQ. Trimming pared 5 bases from V and 5 bases from J, leaving 15 bases between. CDR3 sequence reads: CASSLGSRWTEAFF. In DNA form, the CDR3 reads TGTGCCAGCAGCCTCGGCAGCCGATGGACTGAAGCTTTCTTT.

The gene calls are TRBV4-3 and TRBJ2-3; D is undetermined. This CDR3 spans 15 amino acids. The V end lost 2 bases, the J end lost 0 bases, and 9 bases lay between the germline ends. The V gene's germline CDR1 is LGHNA and CDR2 YSLEER. CDR3: CASSQQDPSTDTQYF. The CDR3 DNA reads TGCGCCAGCAGCCAACAGGACCCCAGCACAGATACGCAGTATTTT.

The rearrangement uses TRBV29-1 and TRBJ2-7; 8 bases fit TRBD1. CDR3 length: 13 residues. Germline V lookup: CDR1 SQVTM, CDR2 ANQGSEA. J gave up 4 bases and V 7 bases, and 9 bases lay outside the gene matches. For the CDR3, the DNA is TGCAGCGCCGGACAGGGAGCGGCTTACGAGCAGTACTTC. Translating gives CSAGQGAAYEQYF.

This clonotype is a singleton in its sample. The V call is TRBV4-3, the J call TRBJ2-7; tentative D call: TRBD2 (6 bases). V shed 0 bases and J shed 3 bases, with 18 bases lying between them. This CDR3 comprises 17 residues. Germline-derived CDR1 and CDR2 are LGHNA and YSLEER. CDR3 sequence (DNA): TGCGCCAGCAGCCAAGAGTACGGGACTTCCACCCTCTACGAGCAGTACTTC. This encodes CASSQEYGTSTLYEQYF.

This chain uses TRBV13 with TRBJ2-1; D gene ambiguous. V gave up 8 bases and J gave up 5 bases, with 7 bases separating them. The CDR3 covers 11 residues. The V gene's germline CDR1 is PRHDT and CDR2 FYEKMQ (reference sequence). The CDR3, as DNA: TGTGCCAGCGAAGTGAACAATGAGCAGTTCTTC. The encoded protein is CASEVNNEQFF.

The V gene is TRBV29-1, the J gene TRBJ1-2, with unresolved D. V was trimmed by 6 bases and J by 3 bases, leaving 17 bases between them. The CDR3 has 14 amino acids. Germline V CDR1 and CDR2: SQVTM, ANQGSEA. The DNA for the CDR3 is TGCAGCGTGAGAACAGCATACACAGACTATGGCTACACCTTC. Translating it yields CSVRTAYTDYGYTF.

The gene calls are TRBV4-3 and TRBJ2-3; TRBD1 or TRBD2 may be the D gene (6 bases each). The V gene lost 0 bases and the J gene lost 6 bases, with 19 bases spanning the gap. CDR1 LGHNA and CDR2 YSLEER come from the germline V gene. The CDR3 sequence is 17 residues long. The DNA for the CDR3 is TGCGCCAGCAGCCAAGACATAGGGGGAGGCACGAGGGATACGCAGTATTTT. Protein: CASSQDIGGGTRDTQYF.

As regards this clonotype: An end of the junction does not agree with germline; a read error may underlie this. The V call is TRBV27, the J call TRBJ2-3, with 9 bases aligning to TRBD1. The germline CDR1 and CDR2 sequences are MNHEY and SMNVEV (reference sequence). This CDR3 spans 14 amino acids. The CDR3 sequence is CASSLTHTGTGLNF. The DNA of the CDR3 is TGTGCCAGCAGTTTGACCCATACCGGGACAGGGTTGAATTTT.

The V gene is TRBV27, the J gene TRBJ2-1, with D perhaps TRBD2 (6 bases). Germline CDR1 and CDR2: MNHEY and SMNVEV (reference sequence). V was shortened by 3 bases and J by 6 bases, with 9 bases between the two germline ends. CDR3 length equals 13 residues. The CDR3 DNA reads TGTGCCAGCAGTTTTGGGGGGTCCAATGAGCAGTTCTTC. Its protein is CASSFGGSNEQFF.

V is TRBV12-3 or TRBV12-4 and J is TRBJ1-2; a possible D gene is TRBD1 (6 bases). This CDR3 contains 13 residues. V was cut by 5 bases and J by 3 bases, with 10 bases left in between. CDR3 sequence reads: CASSPGTHYGYTF. CDR3 DNA: TGTGCCAGCAGTCCCGGGACACACTATGGCTACACCTTC.

The chain is built from TRBV3-1 and TRBJ2-7, with 8 positions matching TRBD1. CDR3 length equals 16 residues. Trimming at V came to 0 bases and at J to 5 bases, leaving 9 bases not matched to a gene. Germline CDR1 and CDR2: LGHDT and YNNKEL (reference sequence). The CDR3 bases are TGTGCCAGCAGCCAAGATTGGACAGGGTGGACCAACGAGCAGTACTTC. It encodes CASSQDWTGWTNEQYF.

This chain joins TRBV27 and TRBJ1-1; TRBD1 is a possible D gene (5 bases). Looked up from germline, CDR1 is MNHEY and CDR2 is SMNVEV (reference sequence). Trimming pared 0 bases from V and 0 bases from J, leaving 11 bases between. The CDR3 has 16 residues. The CDR3 protein is CASSLSGEGLNTEAFF. The DNA for the CDR3 is TGTGCCAGCAGTTTATCGGGAGAGGGGCTGAACACTGAAGCTTTCTTT.

This chain links TRBV11-2 with TRBJ2-3, with 12 bases matching TRBD2. Per germline, CDR1 SGHAT and CDR2 FQNNGV. The CDR3 consists of 18 residues. J gave up 3 bases and V 2 bases, and 9 bases lay outside the gene matches. In nucleotides, the CDR3 is TGTGCCAGCAGCTTACTGCTAGCGGGAGGGCCTAAGACAGATACGCAGTATTTT. Translation: CASSLLLAGGPKTDTQYF.

The V call is TRBV20-1, the J call TRBJ2-4; D may be TRBD2 (6 bases). This CDR3 region has 13 residues. From germline, CDR1 is DFQATT and CDR2 SNEGSKA (reference sequence). V lost 2 bases to trimming and J lost 8 bases, with 13 bases between them. Written as DNA, the CDR3 is TGCAGTGCTAGACCAGGACTATTTGACATTCAGTACTTC. Translation gives CSARPGLFDIQYF.

The genes are TRBV28 and TRBJ2-7; D not resolved. Trimming pared 4 bases from V and 0 bases from J, leaving 7 bases between. Germline lookup yields CDR1 MDHEN and CDR2 SYDVKM. This CDR3 has 13 amino acids. The CDR3 bases are TGTGCCAGCAGTTGGCAAGACTCCTACGAGCAGTACTTC. As protein: CASSWQDSYEQYF.

The chain couples TRBV28 to TRBJ2-1; 8 bases are shared with TRBD2. The germline gives CDR1 MDHEN, CDR2 SYDVKM. The CDR3 extends over 15 amino acids. The trim removed 3 bases at V and 9 bases at J, leaving 10 bases unmatched. The CDR3 spells CASSFRGGRQGEQFF. CDR3 DNA: TGTGCCAGCAGTTTCCGGGGGGGGCGCCAAGGTGAGCAGTTCTTC.

The chain couples TRBV7-9 to TRBJ2-7; possible D gene TRBD2, 7 bases. The CDR3 is made up of 14 amino acids. The ends were cut back, 10 bases at V and 2 bases at J, with 18 bases in the middle. Germline lookup yields CDR1 SEHNR and CDR2 FQNEAQ (reference sequence). This CDR3 reads CATNRGGAAYEQYF. DNA for the CDR3: TGTGCCACCAATCGAGGGGGGGCCGCCTACGAGCAGTACTTC.

This chain uses TRBV12-3 or TRBV12-4 with TRBJ2-5; a weak D match, TRBD1 (6 bases). Trimming stripped 5 bases from V and 10 bases from J, with 17 bases between. CDR3 size: 13 residues. The CDR3 DNA reads as TGTGCCAGCAGTCCGACAGGATCTGGGTACCAGTACTTC. Protein sequence: CASSPTGSGYQYF.